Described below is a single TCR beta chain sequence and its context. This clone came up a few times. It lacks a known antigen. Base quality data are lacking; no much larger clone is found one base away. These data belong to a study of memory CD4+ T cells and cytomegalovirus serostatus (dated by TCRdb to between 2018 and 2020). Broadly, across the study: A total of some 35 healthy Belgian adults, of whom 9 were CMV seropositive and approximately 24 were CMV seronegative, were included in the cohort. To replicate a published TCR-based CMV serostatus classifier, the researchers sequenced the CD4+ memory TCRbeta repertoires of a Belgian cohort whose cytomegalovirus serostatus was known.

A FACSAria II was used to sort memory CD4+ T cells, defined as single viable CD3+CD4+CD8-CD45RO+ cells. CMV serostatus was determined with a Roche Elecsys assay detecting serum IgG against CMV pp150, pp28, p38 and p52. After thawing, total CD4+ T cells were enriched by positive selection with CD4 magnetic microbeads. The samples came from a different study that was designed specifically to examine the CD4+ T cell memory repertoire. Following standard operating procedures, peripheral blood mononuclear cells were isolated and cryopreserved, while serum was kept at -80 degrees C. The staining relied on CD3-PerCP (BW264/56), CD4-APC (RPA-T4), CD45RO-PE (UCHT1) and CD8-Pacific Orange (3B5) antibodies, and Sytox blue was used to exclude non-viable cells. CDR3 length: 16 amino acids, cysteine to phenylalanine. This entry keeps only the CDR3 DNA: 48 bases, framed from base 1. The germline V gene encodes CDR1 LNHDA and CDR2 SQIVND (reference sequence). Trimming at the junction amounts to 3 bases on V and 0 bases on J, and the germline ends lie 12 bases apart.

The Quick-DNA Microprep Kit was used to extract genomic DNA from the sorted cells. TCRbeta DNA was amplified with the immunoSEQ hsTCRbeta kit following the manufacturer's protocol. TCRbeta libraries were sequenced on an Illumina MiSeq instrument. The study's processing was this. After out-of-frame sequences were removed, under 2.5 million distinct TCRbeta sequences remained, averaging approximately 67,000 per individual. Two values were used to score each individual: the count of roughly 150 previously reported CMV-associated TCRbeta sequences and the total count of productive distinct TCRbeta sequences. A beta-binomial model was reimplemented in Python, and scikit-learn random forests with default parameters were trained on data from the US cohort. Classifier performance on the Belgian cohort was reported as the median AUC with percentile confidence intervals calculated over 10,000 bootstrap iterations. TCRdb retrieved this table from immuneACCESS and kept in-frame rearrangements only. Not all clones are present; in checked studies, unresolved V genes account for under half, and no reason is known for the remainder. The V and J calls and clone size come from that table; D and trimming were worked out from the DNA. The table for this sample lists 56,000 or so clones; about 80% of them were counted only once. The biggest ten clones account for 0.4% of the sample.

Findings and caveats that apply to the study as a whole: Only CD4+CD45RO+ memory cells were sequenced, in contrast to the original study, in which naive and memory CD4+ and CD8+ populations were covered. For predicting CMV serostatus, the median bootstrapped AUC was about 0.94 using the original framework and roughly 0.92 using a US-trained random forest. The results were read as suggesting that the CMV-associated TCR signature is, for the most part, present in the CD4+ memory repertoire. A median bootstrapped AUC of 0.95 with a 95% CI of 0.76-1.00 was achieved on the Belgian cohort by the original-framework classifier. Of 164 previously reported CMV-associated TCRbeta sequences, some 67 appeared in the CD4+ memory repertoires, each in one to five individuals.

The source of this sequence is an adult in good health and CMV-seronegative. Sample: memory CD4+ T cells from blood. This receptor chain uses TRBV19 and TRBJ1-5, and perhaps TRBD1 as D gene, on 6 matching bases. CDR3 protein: CASSIKDSPSNQPQHF. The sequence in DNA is TGTGCCAGTAGTATCAAGGACAGCCCTAGCAATCAGCCCCAGCATTTT.